This TCR beta chain was identified during a study of CD8 T cells in ankylosing spondylitis. Note on this clonotype: No antigen is known for it.

Each TCR beta library was made by quantitative 5'-RACE that incorporated molecular barcodes. A single record per CDR3 protein comes from TCRdb applying MiXCR to the 5' RACE reads. The table shows roughly 700,000 distinct CDR3 sequences, with around 20% occurring only once. Regarding the study as a whole: Certain motif variants had earlier appeared in reactive arthritis synovial fluid and blood. Disease-associated clones were CD8+ and fairly uncommon in peripheral blood. Seemingly characteristic of ankylosing spondylitis blood was a TCR beta motif consisting of about 8 highly homologous variants.

V lost 7 bases and J lost 5, with 18 bases in between. The CDR3 totals 14 residues. The receptor was derived from a male donor with ankylosing spondylitis. The sample comprised blood, either unsorted or a sorted T cell fraction (not recorded which). The J gene is TRBJ2-7, the V gene TRBV12-3 or TRBV12-4, with a weak D call TRBD2 (6 bases). The chain's CDR3 is CASTIGGDLHEQYF. DNA of the CDR3: TGTGCCAGCACCATCGGCGGGGACTTGCACGAGCAGTACTTC.